The 11 T cell receptor beta chains below were found in one sample sequenced in a study of T cell responses to AZD1222 COVID-19 vaccine. Profiling relied on immunoSEQ multiplex PCR, and the TCRdb table lists in-frame clones only, not all of them. Of about 110,000 clones listed, about nine tenths are singletons. The source material was peripheral blood, sampled on day 0 of MenACWY control vaccination. Source of these receptors: an adult in good health.

The chain combines TRBV5-1 with TRBJ1-1; D is possibly TRBD1 (5 bases). This CDR3 is built from 14 residues. Germline CDR1 SGHRS, CDR2 YFSETQ. The V end lost 0 bases, the J end lost 1 base, and 7 bases lay between the germline ends. CDR3 coding DNA: TGCGCCAGCAGCTTGGGGGGCCGGAACACTGAAGCTTTCTTT. It is translated as CASSLGGRNTEAFF.

In DNA, the CDR3 is TGTGCCAGCAGTCTAACCTCGGAATCACCCCTCCACTTT. Protein product: CASSLTSESPLHF. V gene TRBV12-3 or TRBV12-4 combines with J gene TRBJ1-6; D gene uncertain. The CDR3 contains 13 residues. The V and J ends lost 5 bases and 10 bases respectively, with 12 bases between them.

The chain is built from TRBV19 and TRBJ2-2; 7 bases fit TRBD2. The CDR3 is 14 residues long. V dropped 9 bases and J dropped 3; count of bases not matched to a gene: 7. Germline V gene sequence: CDR1 LNHDA, CDR2 SQIVND (reference sequence). The CDR3 sequence: CASGSRGDTGELFF. DNA of the CDR3: TGTGCCAGCGGGAGCCGGGGGGACACCGGGGAGCTGTTTTTT.

The chain recombines TRBV3-1 (or the pseudogene TRBV3-2) with TRBJ1-1; 8 bases fit TRBD1. The CDR3 runs to 12 residues. Unmatched junction bases numbered 4, after V lost 3 bases and J lost 10 bases. CDR1 is LGHDT, CDR2 YNNKEL, per germline (reference sequence). CDR3 sequence (DNA): TGTGCCAGCAGCCAGCAGGGGGCCAGAGCTTTCTTT. Residues: CASSQQGARAFF.

The chain has TRBV5-5 and TRBJ1-2; D perhaps matches TRBD1 (6 bases). With 7 bases removed from V and 5 bases from J, the gap between germline ends came to 18 bases. The CDR3 spans 14 residues. Germline V gene data show CDR1 as SGHKS and CDR2 as YYEKEE (reference sequence). The CDR3 is CASGQTGAHYGYTF. The DNA for the CDR3 is TGTGCCAGCGGCCAGACAGGAGCCCATTATGGCTACACCTTC.

This chain connects TRBV7-2 to TRBJ1-3; D call uncertain. The germline V and J ends were trimmed by 5 bases and 0 bases, with 14 bases remaining between them. The CDR3 runs 16 residues. The germline V gene has CDR1 SGHTA and CDR2 FQGNSA. For the CDR3, the DNA is TGTGCCAGCAGCCTAGGTCAGGCCCCCTCTGGAAACACCATATATTTT. This encodes CASSLGQAPSGNTIYF.

The chain has TRBV12-3 or TRBV12-4 and TRBJ1-1, with D possibly TRBD1 on 5 matching bases. V was clipped by 3 bases and J by 6 bases, with 11 bases between them. This CDR3 is built from 13 residues. CDR3 sequence reads: CASSFQGGAEAFF. Here the CDR3 DNA reads TGTGCCAGCAGTTTCCAGGGAGGGGCTGAAGCTTTCTTT.

V is TRBV27 and J is TRBJ1-2; weak D call: TRBD1 (5 bases). The V gene's germline CDR1 is MNHEY and CDR2 SMNVEV (reference sequence). The V end lost 6 bases, the J end lost 3 bases, and 14 bases lay between the germline ends. CDR3 length: 14 residues. The CDR3 sequence: CASSRQGGYYGYTF. The CDR3 bases are TGTGCCAGCAGCAGGCAGGGCGGGTACTATGGCTACACCTTC.

V gene TRBV6-2 or TRBV6-3 combines with J gene TRBJ1-5; TRBD1 might be the D (5 bases). CDR3 length equals 16 residues. Germline-derived CDR1 and CDR2 are MNHEY and SVGEGT. V lost 0 bases and J lost 4, with 13 bases in between. The CDR3 sequence: CASSYSGLVINQPQHF. The CDR3 DNA is TGTGCCAGCAGTTACTCGGGACTTGTAATTAATCAGCCCCAGCATTTT.

The CDR3, as DNA: TGTGCCAGCAGCGTAGAGGTGTTGCACTCTGGAAACACCATATATTTT. Translation gives CASSVEVLHSGNTIYF. The genes are TRBV9 and TRBJ1-3, with D unresolved. Trimming took 0 bases from V and 0 from J, leaving 10 bases between them. Germline CDR1 and CDR2: SGDLS and YYNGEE. This CDR3 contains 16 residues.

On this clone itself: Other nucleotide sequences in the sample specify the same CDR3. The gene calls are TRBV5-1 and TRBJ2-7, with TRBD1 matching 7 bases. V was clipped by 0 bases and J by 2 bases; unmatched bases: 2. The CDR3 contains 14 residues. The germline V gene encodes CDR1 SGHRS and CDR2 YFSETQ. CDR3 sequence (DNA): TGCGCCAGCAGCTTGGGTCAGGGGGCCTACGAGCAGTACTTC. Protein sequence: CASSLGQGAYEQYF.